This is a list of T cell receptor beta chains from one sample in a study of Graves' ophthalmopathy and Graves' hyperthyroidism. TCRdb called the multiplex PCR reads again in MiXCR, with one record for every CDR3 protein. Of some 410,000 distinct CDR3 sequences in the sample, 21% were seen once. The specimen was peripheral blood. All receptors come from a woman under 30 with stable Graves' hyperthyroidism. The conserved cysteine and the conserved F or W are not part of the CDR3 here. A D gene is named only where the DNA matches it firmly.

J gene | V gene | D gene | CDR3 protein
TRBJ2-7 | TRBV4-1 | TRBD1 | ASSRPGTGIYEQY
TRBJ1-6 | TRBV3-1 | . | ASSQVISSYNSPLH
TRBJ2-5 | TRBV13 | . | ASSSRGLEETQY
TRBJ2-7 | TRBV24-1 | TRBD1 | ATSESGTGAYEQY
TRBJ1-1 | TRBV5-1 | TRBD1 | ASSFRQGGNTEAF
TRBJ2-7 | TRBV11-2 | . | ASSLSRASYEQY
TRBJ1-1 | TRBV27 | . | ASSLQGLSTVRGTEAF
TRBJ2-7 | TRBV5-1 | . | ASSLGEQGPLGYEQY
TRBJ2-2 | TRBV12-3/TRBV12-4 | . | ASRRRTFNTGELF
TRBJ1-1 | TRBV7-2 | TRBD1 | ASSPGQGSHTEAF